The 12 T cell receptor beta chains listed next were all sequenced from one sample in a study of cytomegalovirus exposure and HLA in healthy donors. 13 Jbeta primers and 60 Vbeta primers were used for the PCR. Sequencing was performed with immunoSEQ multiplex PCR; in TCRdb, only in-frame clones are kept and a portion is missing. The sample carries around 150,000 clones, 75% recorded once. Sequences were obtained from PBMCs. All receptors come from a male donor in good health and CMV-seronegative.

The gene calls are TRBV5-1 and TRBJ1-1; D is perhaps TRBD1 (6 bases). Trimming cost V 4 bases and J 3 bases, with 16 bases left between them. The CDR3 runs 15 residues. Per the germline V gene, CDR1 is SGHRS and CDR2 is YFSETQ. The CDR3 spells CASSHTGFSDTEAFF. CDR3 nucleotide sequence: TGCGCCAGCAGCCATACAGGGTTTTCGGACACTGAAGCTTTCTTT.

The genes are TRBV7-2 and TRBJ2-5; TRBD2 aligns across 8 bases. This CDR3 is 12 amino acids long. CDR1 and CDR2 (germline): SGHTA, FQGNSA. The V and J ends lost 9 bases and 5 bases, in that order; junction bases with no gene match: 5. The CDR3 DNA reads as TGTGCCAGTCGGGGGGGCGATGAGACCCAGTACTTC. Its translation: CASRGGDETQYF.

V gene TRBV7-9 combines with J gene TRBJ2-7; 8 positions agree with TRBD2. From germline, CDR1 is SEHNR and CDR2 FQNEAQ (reference sequence). Germline trimming cut 2 bases from V and 2 bases from J; bases unmatched to any gene: 5. This CDR3 region has 15 residues. Written as DNA, the CDR3 is TGTGCCAGCAGCTTACGGGGGGGAGAAACCTACGAGCAGTACTTC. Translating it yields CASSLRGGETYEQYF.

The V call is TRBV7-3, the J call TRBJ2-2; TRBD1 matches at 11 bases. Germline-derived CDR1 and CDR2 are SGHTA and FQGTGA. J was trimmed by 4 bases and V by 6 bases; bases with no gene match: 4. This CDR3 region has 15 residues. The DNA for the CDR3 is TGTGCCAGCAGTCCCGGGACAGGGGGCACCGGGGAGCTGTTTTTT. Protein sequence: CASSPGTGGTGELFF.

J is TRBJ2-1 and V is TRBV7-8; 8 bases align to TRBD2. The V and J ends lost 10 bases and 0 bases, in that order; junction bases with no gene match: 8. CDR3 size: 15 residues. The V gene's germline CDR1 is SGHVS and CDR2 FQNEAQ. The CDR3 protein is CATQLAGGSYNEQFF. The CDR3, as DNA: TGTGCCACCCAACTGGCGGGGGGCTCCTACAATGAGCAGTTCTTC.

This clone was picked up a small number of times. The chain uses TRBV30 and TRBJ2-5, with D possibly TRBD2 on 5 matching bases. The ends were cut back, 8 bases at V and 4 bases at J, with 23 bases in the middle. The CDR3 has 15 residues. Germline lookup yields CDR1 GTSNPN and CDR2 SVGIG (reference sequence). The CDR3 here is CARSSDLIRGETQYF. The CDR3, as DNA: TGTGCCCGATCCTCTGACCTAATCCGGGGAGAGACCCAGTACTTC.

This clone occurred once. The chain recombines TRBV7-9 with TRBJ2-3; 8 bases are a match to TRBD2. This CDR3 region has 16 residues. Germline V lookup: CDR1 SEHNR, CDR2 FQNEAQ (reference sequence). The V and J ends lost 4 bases and 5 bases, in that order; junction bases with no gene match: 11. CDR3 bases: TGTGCCAGCAGCTCCCCCTCTGCGGGAGGTGAAGATACGCAGTATTTT. Its protein product is CASSSPSAGGEDTQYF.

V usage is TRBV7-7 and J usage is TRBJ2-5; TRBD2 agrees at 9 bases. The junction had 6 bases not matched to a gene; V was cut back by 6 bases and J by 4 bases. CDR3 length equals 14 residues. The V gene's germline CDR1 is SSHAT and CDR2 FNYEAQ (reference sequence). CDR3 sequence (DNA): TGTGCCAGCAGTTTTAGCGGGAGCAGAGAGACCCAGTACTTC. It codes for CASSFSGSRETQYF.

The CDR3 sequence is CASSRPERHLNTEAFF. DNA for the CDR3: TGTGCCAGCAGCCGTCCAGAGAGACATTTGAACACTGAAGCTTTCTTT. The V call is TRBV7-9, the J call TRBJ1-1, with D unclear. This CDR3 spans 16 amino acids. The germline CDR1 and CDR2 sequences are SEHNR and FQNEAQ (reference sequence). V was clipped by 5 bases and J by 0 bases, with 16 bases between them.

The rearrangement uses TRBV4-1 and TRBJ2-2, with 9 nucleotides matching TRBD2. The V segment lost 4 bases and the J segment 1 base; nucleotides outside the gene matches: 4. The germline V gene has CDR1 MGHRA and CDR2 YSYEKL. CDR3 length equals 16 residues. DNA for the CDR3: TGCGCCAGCAGCCGAGGGACTAGCTGGAACACCGGGGAGCTGTTTTTT. This sequence encodes CASSRGTSWNTGELFF.

This sequence joins TRBV25-1 and TRBJ1-2; a weak D match, TRBD1 (6 bases). This CDR3 has 18 amino acids. Germline CDR1 is MGHDK and CDR2 is SYGVNS. V was shortened by 2 bases and J by 2 bases, with 21 bases between the two germline ends. Written as DNA, the CDR3 is TGTGCCAGCAGTGAAGTCGGCAGGGGTTCCCCATCCAACTATGGCTACACCTTC. This encodes CASSEVGRGSPSNYGYTF.

V is TRBV6-4 and J is TRBJ2-3; TRBD2 aligns across 8 bases. Germline CDR1 is MRHNA and CDR2 is SNTAGT. This CDR3 has 16 amino acids. Trimming took 4 bases from V and 3 from J; bases not matched to a gene: 9. CDR3 bases: TGTGCCAGCAGTGTCGAGGCGGGAGGATCGACAGATACGCAGTATTTT. The encoded protein is CASSVEAGGSTDTQYF.